This T cell receptor (beta chain) was sequenced for a study of blood T cells in healthy people across ages. Whole-study findings and limits: Researchers report that TCR beta diversity correlated strongly with naive T cell percentage.

Germline trimming cut 6 bases from V and 7 bases from J; bases unmatched to any gene: 9. Germline lookup yields CDR1 MNHEY and CDR2 SVGEGT. The CDR3 is 16 residues long. A word on this clonotype: Its antigen is not identified.

Per individual sample, total RNA of at least 6 micrograms was extracted. Alongside a J-beta primer mix, a sample-barcoded 5' primer served in a second PCR lasting about 7 to 11 cycles. Every single cDNA molecule received a tag from a template-switch adaptor with 12 random nucleotides. A single record per CDR3 protein comes from TCRdb applying MiXCR to the 5' RACE reads. The repertoire consists of hundreds of thousands of distinct CDR3 sequences, with around 41% occurring once and the leading ten covering about 32%. This chain connects TRBV6-2 or TRBV6-3 to TRBJ2-1, with TRBD2 identical over 13 bases. The origin of this receptor is a man older than 75 in good health. The specimen sequenced was blood. As DNA, the CDR3 is TGTGCCAGCAGCGCCGCAGGGACTAGCGGGGCGAATGAGCAGTTCTTC. Encoded protein: CASSAAGTSGANEQFF.